The 27 T cell receptor beta chains in this list originate from one sample, sequenced in a study of blood T cell repertoires in COVID-19. Produced via immunoSEQ multiplex PCR; TCRdb's table is partial and in-frame only. The table shows 40,000 or so clones, with over 75% occurring only once. The specimen was peripheral blood. The receptors shown here come from a man in his forties or fifties with active or convalescent COVID-19.

This clone was recorded only once. This sequence joins TRBV11-2 and TRBJ2-4, with D maybe TRBD2 (7 bases). V gave up 5 bases and J gave up 11 bases, with 13 bases separating them. Germline CDR1 and CDR2: SGHAT and FQNNGV. The CDR3 length is 12 residues. CDR3 amino acids: CASSLGGGVQYF. For the CDR3, the DNA is TGTGCCAGCAGCCTAGGGGGGGGCGTTCAGTACTTC.

The chain recombines TRBV5-4 with TRBJ2-2, with TRBD1 matching over 7 bases. The J segment lost 3 bases and the V segment lost 4 bases, leaving 9 bases of the junction unmatched. Germline CDR1 and CDR2: SGHNT and YYREEE (reference sequence). CDR3 length: 16 amino acids. CDR3 sequence (DNA): TGTGCCAGCAGCCTTGACAGGGCCTCGGACACCGGGGAGCTGTTTTTT. Translated: CASSLDRASDTGELFF.

This clone was observed a few times. The chain joins TRBV7-2 to TRBJ2-7; 7 bases align to TRBD2. The junction had 14 bases not matched to a gene; V was cut back by 7 bases and J by 2 bases. Germline V gives CDR1 SGHTA, CDR2 FQGNSA. The length of the CDR3 is 16 residues. CDR3 protein: CASNPDVAGDTYEQYF. CDR3 nucleotide sequence: TGTGCCAGCAACCCGGACGTTGCGGGAGACACCTACGAGCAGTACTTC.

This chain links TRBV28 with TRBJ2-1; 9 bases agree with TRBD1. This CDR3 is built from 17 residues. V trimming: 1 base; J trimming: 6 bases; junction bases outside the gene matches: 10. CDR1 is MDHEN and CDR2 is SYDVKM in the germline V gene. Here the CDR3 reads CASSLYGQGIYSNEQFF. The CDR3 DNA reads as TGTGCCAGCAGTTTATACGGACAGGGGATATACAGCAATGAGCAGTTCTTC.

The CDR3 region is CASSLLAYNEQFF. The DNA for the CDR3 is TGCGCCAGCAGCTTATTAGCGTACAATGAGCAGTTCTTC. J is TRBJ2-1 and V is TRBV5-1; D possibly corresponds to TRBD2 (5 bases). CDR1 is SGHRS, CDR2 YFSETQ, per germline. This CDR3 has 13 residues. V lost 2 bases and J 4 bases, leaving 7 bases between the germline ends.

The rearrangement joins TRBV19 to TRBJ1-3; 7 bases fit TRBD1. Germline CDR1 reads LNHDA; CDR2 reads SQIVND (reference sequence). With 5 bases clipped from V and 0 bases from J, the junction kept 4 bases outside the gene matches. This CDR3 is built from 15 residues. The CDR3 bases are TGTGCCAGTAGTGGAGACAGGGTCTCTGGAAACACCATATATTTT. Its protein is CASSGDRVSGNTIYF.

This clone was detected many times. The J gene is TRBJ1-5, the V gene TRBV27; the D gene is possibly TRBD1 (5 bases). Germline CDR1 is MNHEY and CDR2 is SMNVEV (reference sequence). The CDR3 sequence is 17 residues long. Trimming cost V 5 bases and J 1 base, with 18 bases left between them. In nucleotides, the CDR3 is TGTGCCAGCAGTAAGCAGGGATTTACGTTGAGCAATCAGCCCCAGCATTTT. Translation: CASSKQGFTLSNQPQHF.

The chain employs TRBV5-1 and TRBJ1-3; 10 bases match TRBD1. V trimming: 2 bases; J trimming: 8 bases; junction bases outside the gene matches: 4. Germline lookup yields CDR1 SGHRS and CDR2 YFSETQ. This CDR3 is 14 amino acids long. The CDR3 DNA is TGCGCCAGCAGCTTATCAGGACAGGGGGACACCATATATTTT. It is translated as CASSLSGQGDTIYF.

V is TRBV7-2 and J is TRBJ2-1; 7 nucleotides match TRBD2. Germline V CDR1 and CDR2: SGHTA, FQGNSA. J gave up 5 bases and V 5 bases, and 6 bases lay outside the gene matches. The CDR3 sequence is 14 residues long. CDR3 region: CASSPRGRDNEQFF. CDR3 in DNA: TGTGCCAGCAGCCCCCGGGGGAGGGACAATGAGCAGTTCTTC.

The gene calls are TRBV28 and TRBJ2-1, with a weak D call TRBD1 (5 bases). Trimming removed 6 bases from V and 0 bases from J, with 9 bases in between. The CDR3 is 14 residues long. CDR1 is MDHEN, CDR2 SYDVKM, per germline. CDR3 in DNA: TGTGCCAGCAGCCCCAGGGTCTCCTACAATGAGCAGTTCTTC. Protein product: CASSPRVSYNEQFF.

V gene TRBV18 combines with J gene TRBJ1-2, with D uncertain. Germline V gives CDR1 KGHSH, CDR2 LQKENI. Trimming shortened V by 3 bases and J by 7 bases, and 18 bases separated the two germline ends. The CDR3 is 15 residues long. The CDR3 nucleotides read TGTGCCAGCTCACCGGAGTCGGAGGGATTCGGTGGCTACACCTTC. This encodes CASSPESEGFGGYTF.

The rearrangement links TRBV4-2 to TRBJ1-5, with 7 bases identical to TRBD1. CDR1 LGHNA and CDR2 YNFKEQ come from the germline V gene. Unmatched junction bases numbered 14, after V lost 2 bases and J lost 7 bases. The CDR3 is made up of 17 amino acids. The CDR3 DNA reads TGTGCCAGCAGCCAAATTACAGGGGATACGGTTTACCAGCCCCAGCATTTT. Protein product: CASSQITGDTVYQPQHF.

The table lists this clone with a count of one. The J gene is TRBJ2-1, the V gene TRBV10-3; TRBD2 aligns across 12 bases. Germline values: CDR1 ENHRY, CDR2 SYGVKD. V lost 4 bases to trimming and J lost 2 bases; unmatched junction nucleotides: 3. The CDR3 extends over 16 amino acids. CDR3 bases: TGTGCCATCAGTGGGACTAGCGGGACAACCTACAATGAGCAGTTCTTC. It encodes CAISGTSGTTYNEQFF.

V and J are TRBV5-4 and TRBJ2-7, with 10 positions matching TRBD2. The junction had 11 bases not matched to a gene; V was cut back by 0 bases and J by 5 bases. Germline values: CDR1 SGHNT, CDR2 YYREEE (reference sequence). This CDR3 has 17 residues. Here the CDR3 DNA reads TGTGCCAGCAGCTTGGTATCTAGCGGGAGTCCAGCCCACGAGCAGTACTTC. It encodes CASSLVSSGSPAHEQYF.

The chain is built from TRBV10-3 and TRBJ2-7, with 9 bases identical to TRBD2. CDR1 and CDR2 from the germline V gene are ENHRY and SYGVKD. J lost 4 bases, V lost 6 bases, and 4 bases had no gene match. The CDR3 has 13 residues. Written as DNA, the CDR3 is TGTGCCATCAGCCGGGGACTAGCATACGAGCAGTACTTC. Its translation is CAISRGLAYEQYF.

This chain joins TRBV5-4 and TRBJ2-3, with 13 bases aligning to TRBD2. Germline V gives CDR1 SGHNT, CDR2 YYREEE (reference sequence). The ends lost 4 bases at V and 6 bases at J; junction bases unmatched: 8. This CDR3 is 16 amino acids long. The CDR3 coding sequence is TGTGCCAGCAGCCCGCCGACTAGCGGGGGGTGGGATACGCAGTATTTT. Its translation: CASSPPTSGGWDTQYF.

This chain links TRBV5-1 with TRBJ2-7; D is unclear. The J call may be wrong; the DNA end is better matched by TRBJ2-1. This CDR3 is 14 amino acids long. The germline gives CDR1 SGHRS, CDR2 YFSETQ. Here the CDR3 DNA reads TGCGCCAGCAGCTTGGGACAATCCACCAATGAGCAGTTCTTC. As protein: CASSLGQSTNEQFF.

J is TRBJ1-3 and V is TRBV4-1; D not resolved. V was clipped by 3 bases and J by 0 bases, with 15 bases between them. CDR1 and CDR2 from the germline V gene are MGHRA and YSYEKL. The CDR3 sequence is 17 residues long. CDR3: CASSQASGSYSGNTIYF. CDR3 sequence (DNA): TGCGCCAGCAGCCAGGCCTCGGGGAGCTACTCTGGAAACACCATATATTTT.

This sequence joins TRBV7-9 and TRBJ2-3; D might be TRBD2 (5 bases). The germline V gene has CDR1 SEHNR and CDR2 FQNEAQ (reference sequence). This CDR3 is built from 19 residues. V lost 6 bases, J lost 0 bases, and 25 bases lay in between. This CDR3 is CASRPKWRSLESSTDTQYF. DNA for the CDR3: TGTGCCAGCAGACCTAAGTGGAGGTCGCTTGAATCTAGCACAGATACGCAGTATTTT.

The chain couples TRBV30 to TRBJ1-6; 8 nucleotides line up with TRBD1. CDR3 length: 15 amino acids. V lost 5 bases and J lost 9; bases outside the gene matches: 12. Looked up from germline, CDR1 is GTSNPN and CDR2 is SVGIG (reference sequence). The CDR3: CAWGTGVVVGSPLHF. The DNA for the CDR3 is TGTGCCTGGGGGACAGGTGTTGTCGTGGGTTCACCCCTCCACTTT. The full variable domain, with the rest looked up from reference TRBV30 and TRBJ1-6, is SQTIHQWPATLVQPVGSPLSLECTVEGTSNPNLYWYRQAAGRGLQLLFYSVGIGQISSEVPQNLSASRPQDRQFILSSKKLLLSDSGFYLCAWGTGVVVGSPLHFGNGTRLTVT.

The genes are TRBV7-2 and TRBJ2-5; 7 positions match TRBD1. This CDR3 is 13 amino acids long. The V segment lost 5 bases and the J segment 6 bases; nucleotides outside the gene matches: 6. The germline V gene has CDR1 SGHTA and CDR2 FQGNSA. The CDR3 DNA sequence: TGTGCCAGCAGCGCCGCGACAGGGAAGACCCAGTACTTC. As protein: CASSAATGKTQYF.

For the CDR3, the DNA is TGTGCCAGCAGCACCAGGACTAGCGGGGGAGGTGAGCAGTTCTTC. This translates into CASSTRTSGGGEQFF. This chain links TRBV9 with TRBJ2-1; 13 positions match TRBD2. Germline V lookup: CDR1 SGDLS, CDR2 YYNGEE. The CDR3 consists of 15 residues. V shed 4 bases, J shed 9 bases, and the junction held 7 bases outside the gene matches.

The chain is built from TRBV10-3 and TRBJ2-2, with 15 nucleotides matching TRBD2. The CDR3 covers 16 residues. Looked up from germline, CDR1 is ENHRY and CDR2 is SYGVKD. V lost 4 bases and J lost 6; bases outside the gene matches: 3. CDR3 protein: CAISGGLAGGPGELFF. The CDR3 bases are TGTGCCATCAGTGGGGGACTAGCGGGAGGCCCCGGGGAGCTGTTTTTT.

This clone has only one observation. The chain carries TRBV11-2 and TRBJ1-5, with TRBD1 identical over 9 bases. CDR1 and CDR2 from the germline V gene are SGHAT and FQNNGV. This CDR3 spans 15 amino acids. V shed 5 bases and J 2 bases; nucleotides not matched to a gene: 4. The CDR3 nucleotides are TGTGCCAGCAGCATGGACAGGGGAGGCAATCAGCCCCAGCATTTT. The encoded protein is CASSMDRGGNQPQHF.

The chain uses TRBV18 and TRBJ2-7; TRBD1 might be the D (5 bases). Germline CDR1 and CDR2: KGHSH and LQKENI. The CDR3 extends over 16 amino acids. The V and J ends lost 6 bases and 7 bases respectively, with 25 bases between them. CDR3: CASSPQPTGPGSEQYF. The CDR3 DNA sequence: TGTGCCAGCTCGCCCCAGCCTACAGGTCCCGGGTCGGAGCAGTACTTC.

This clone was observed a few times. Its ends do not fully match the called genes, so a read error is possible. The chain uses TRBV10-3 and TRBJ1-4; 10 positions match TRBD1. Per the germline V gene, CDR1 is ENHRY and CDR2 is SYGVKD. The CDR3 loop spans 14 amino acids. The DNA for the CDR3 is TGTGCCATCACTGAGGACAGGGGGAATGAAAAACTGTTTTTT. The encoded protein is CAITEDRGNEKLFF.

The chain combines TRBV4-2 with TRBJ2-2, with 9 bases aligning to TRBD2. J lost 7 bases, V lost 4 bases, and 10 bases had no gene match. Germline CDR1 and CDR2: LGHNA and YNFKEQ. This CDR3 has 16 residues. CDR3 in amino acids: CASSRSAGGFYGELFF. The CDR3 DNA sequence: TGTGCCAGCAGCCGCAGTGCGGGAGGGTTTTACGGGGAGCTGTTTTTT.